The 29 T cell receptor beta chains in this list originate from one sample, sequenced in a study of neurological immune-mediated disorders. TCRdb used MiXCR to reprocess the 5' RACE reads, holding one entry per CDR3 protein. The sample holds some 76,000 distinct CDR3 sequences, around 3% seen once. The sample comprised PBMCs. The receptors here all came from a woman aged 45-65 years with multiple sclerosis.

This clonotype was observed a few times. This chain links TRBV12-3 or TRBV12-4 with TRBJ1-3; weak D call: TRBD1 (5 bases). The CDR3 contains 15 residues. Trimming took off 6 bases at V and 0 bases at J, with 12 bases between the two ends. CDR3 protein: CASRGGGSSGNTIYF. CDR3 coding DNA: TGTGCCAGCAGGGGGGGAGGGAGCTCTGGAAACACCATATATTTT.

This clonotype was found a few times. A much larger clone lies a single base off, so this may be a read error. The genes are TRBV28 and TRBJ2-1, with 9 positions matching TRBD2. V lost 7 bases, J lost 7 bases, and 8 bases stayed unmatched. Germline V gene sequence: CDR1 MDHEN, CDR2 SYDVKM. This CDR3 is built from 14 residues. This CDR3 reads CASTLAGVVNEQFF. CDR3 nucleotide sequence: TGTGCCAGCACCTTAGCGGGAGTGGTGAATGAGCAGTTCTTC.

This clonotype was seen a single time. A much larger clone differs by one base, so this may be a read error. This chain uses TRBV12-3 or TRBV12-4 with TRBJ1-5, with D hard to call. Trimming left V 7 bases short and J 0 bases short, with 13 bases between. The CDR3 has 15 residues. The CDR3 DNA reads as TGTGCCAGCACCCTCCATGGGGATAGCAATCAGCCCCAGCATTTT. Residues: CASTLHGDSNQPQHF.

This clonotype was seen ten or more times. V gene TRBV5-1 combines with J gene TRBJ2-6, with TRBD1 matching over 12 bases. The V gene end was trimmed by 4 bases and the J gene end by 1 base; junction bases not matched to a gene: 6. Germline CDR1 SGHRS, CDR2 YFSETQ. The CDR3 has 18 amino acids. In DNA form, the CDR3 reads TGCGCCAGCAGCCTAGGGACAGGGGGCCGGTCTGGGGCCAACGTCCTGACTTTC. As protein: CASSLGTGGRSGANVLTF.

There are many counts of this clonotype. The V and J genes are TRBV18 and TRBJ1-5; TRBD1 matches 7 bases. Germline values: CDR1 KGHSH, CDR2 LQKENI. V dropped 5 bases and J dropped 4; count of bases not matched to a gene: 2. CDR3 length equals 13 residues. The CDR3 loop reads CASSGDRNQPQHF. As DNA, the CDR3 is TGTGCCAGCTCAGGGGACAGAAATCAGCCCCAGCATTTT.

This clonotype was seen many times. The rearrangement joins TRBV7-9 to TRBJ1-2; D is ambiguous. Per germline, CDR1 SEHNR and CDR2 FQNEAQ (reference sequence). The CDR3 spans 12 residues. Trimming cost V 4 bases and J 4 bases, with 7 bases left between them. The CDR3, as DNA: TGTGCCAGCAGCTCAAAAGGCTATGGCTACACCTTC. Protein: CASSSKGYGYTF.

Many counts were recorded for this clonotype. This chain links TRBV5-1 with TRBJ1-2; a weak D match, TRBD1 (5 bases). Germline V CDR1 and CDR2: SGHRS, YFSETQ. V was cut by 7 bases and J by 4 bases, with 17 bases left in between. The CDR3 sequence is 14 residues long. The chain's CDR3 is CASGDGSFFYGYTF. In nucleotides, the CDR3 is TGCGCCAGCGGGGACGGATCCTTCTTCTATGGCTACACCTTC.

This clonotype was recorded many times. The rearrangement joins TRBV6-6 to TRBJ1-4; D remains ambiguous. V was trimmed by 7 bases and J by 7 bases, leaving 13 bases between them. From germline, CDR1 is MNHNY and CDR2 SVGAGI (reference sequence). The CDR3 loop spans 13 amino acids. The CDR3 protein is CASTPIGGEKLFF. In DNA form, the CDR3 reads TGTGCCAGCACCCCTATAGGTGGTGAAAAACTGTTTTTT.

This clonotype was seen repeatedly, ten times or more. The V call is TRBV5-5, the J call TRBJ1-1, with 10 bases identical to TRBD1. J was trimmed by 3 bases and V by 1 base; bases with no gene match: 3. Per germline, CDR1 SGHKS and CDR2 YYEKEE (reference sequence). This CDR3 comprises 15 residues. The DNA for the CDR3 is TGTGCCAGCAGCTTGAGACAGGGGGCCGACACTGAAGCTTTCTTT. Amino acid sequence: CASSLRQGADTEAFF.

This clonotype has a count of ten or more. The chain uses TRBV20-1 and TRBJ2-1; D assignment may be TRBD1 or TRBD2 (5 bases each). Trimming took off 1 base at V and 10 bases at J, with 11 bases between the two ends. The CDR3 covers 12 residues. The germline V gene encodes CDR1 DFQATT and CDR2 SNEGSKA (reference sequence). CDR3 protein: CSARVRGDEQFF. The CDR3 DNA reads as TGCAGTGCTAGAGTTAGGGGAGACGAGCAGTTCTTC.

This clonotype was seen at least ten times. V is TRBV10-3 and J is TRBJ2-5, with 7 positions matching TRBD1. The CDR3 is made up of 15 amino acids. V lost 3 bases, J lost 2 bases, and 6 bases stayed unmatched. Germline V gives CDR1 ENHRY, CDR2 SYGVKD. CDR3 DNA sequence: TGTGCCATCAGTGAAGGGACAGTCGGACAAGAGACCCAGTACTTC. The encoded protein is CAISEGTVGQETQYF.

To note about this clonotype: One junction end does not reproduce the germline sequence, and a read error may be involved. The chain carries TRBV12-3 or TRBV12-4 and TRBJ1-4; D gene uncertain. The CDR3 loop spans 13 amino acids. CDR3 loop: CANSLATNEELFF. The CDR3 nucleotides read TGTGCCAACAGCCTGGCAACTAATGAAGAACTGTTTTTT.

Comments on this clonotype: Its ends do not fully match the called genes, so a read error is possible. The rearrangement links TRBV20-1 to TRBJ1-5, with a tentative D call TRBD1 (5 bases). The CDR3 is 13 amino acids. Germline values: CDR1 DFQATT, CDR2 SNEGSKA (reference sequence). The CDR3 DNA sequence: TGCAGTGCTAGGCCGGACACCAATAAGACCCAGAATTTT. Amino acids: CSARPDTNKTQNF.

The chain recombines TRBV10-1 with TRBJ2-1; 14 positions agree with TRBD2. From germline, CDR1 is WNHNN and CDR2 SYGVQD (reference sequence). Trimming cost V 4 bases and J 2 bases; bases outside gene matches: 7. The CDR3 sequence is 18 residues long. In nucleotides, the CDR3 is TGCGCCAGCAGTGCCTCGGGACTAGCGGGGGAAACCTACAATGAGCAGTTCTTC. Protein sequence: CASSASGLAGETYNEQFF.

In regard to this clonotype: A read error may be the cause here, since a much bigger clone is one base away. This chain links TRBV7-2 with TRBJ1-6; no definite D call. Germline CDR1 is SGHTA and CDR2 is FQGNSA. The CDR3 spans 14 residues. DNA of the CDR3: TGTGCCAGCAGCTTGCAGGTTATTAATTCACCCCTCAACTTT. This sequence encodes CASSLQVINSPLNF.

Concerning this clonotype: Compared with germline, one end of the junction differs, possibly owing to a read error. V usage is TRBV5-1 and J usage is TRBJ2-7; D possibly corresponds to TRBD1 (5 bases). The germline gives CDR1 SGHRS, CDR2 YFSETQ. The CDR3 runs 13 residues. Here the CDR3 DNA reads TGCACCAGCAGCCCCCTCAGGGCCGACGAGCAGTACTTC. Encoded protein: CTSSPLRADEQYF.

This clonotype has ten or more counts. This chain links TRBV5-5 with TRBJ1-2, with 8 bases that match TRBD1. The J segment lost 1 base and the V segment lost 7 bases, leaving 3 bases of the junction unmatched. The V gene's germline CDR1 is SGHKS and CDR2 YYEKEE (reference sequence). The CDR3 sequence is 13 residues long. In DNA form, the CDR3 reads TGTGCCAGCGCACAGGGGGGTAACTATGGCTACACCTTC. It codes for CASAQGGNYGYTF.

The table lists this clonotype with many counts. The chain employs TRBV11-1 and TRBJ2-7, with a tentative D call TRBD1 (5 bases). V was clipped by 1 base and J by 5 bases, with 9 bases between them. Germline V lookup: CDR1 SGHAT, CDR2 FQDESV (reference sequence). The CDR3 sequence is 13 residues long. CDR3 sequence (DNA): TGTGCCAGCAGCTTAGACAGGCCCAACGAGCAGTACGTC. This encodes CASSLDRPNEQYV.

In this sample, this clonotype turned up many times. The CDR3 nucleotides read TGCGCCAGCAGCTCACAGGGGTCCACTGAAGCTTTCTTT. Amino acid sequence: CASSSQGSTEAFF. The chain recombines TRBV5-1 with TRBJ1-1, with TRBD1 matching 7 bases. Germline V CDR1 and CDR2: SGHRS, YFSETQ. Trimming cost V 3 bases and J 4 bases; bases outside gene matches: 3. This CDR3 comprises 13 residues.

This clonotype was seen repeatedly, ten times or more. The chain uses TRBV10-3 and TRBJ2-5; TRBD2 is a possible D gene (5 bases). V dropped 3 bases and J dropped 5 bases, with 13 bases sitting between them. There are 14 residues in the CDR3. Germline assignment: CDR1 ENHRY and CDR2 SYGVKD. The DNA of the CDR3 is TGTGCCATCAGTGATGTGTGGACTCCGGAGACCCAGTACTTC. Residues: CAISDVWTPETQYF.

Many counts were recorded for this clonotype. The chain carries TRBV10-3 and TRBJ2-7; 7 bases fit TRBD2. Unmatched junction bases numbered 11, after V lost 4 bases and J lost 2 bases. Per germline, CDR1 ENHRY and CDR2 SYGVKD. The CDR3 runs to 16 residues. Here the CDR3 reads CAISATLADFAYEQYF. CDR3 in DNA: TGTGCCATCAGTGCGACCCTAGCGGATTTTGCCTACGAGCAGTACTTC.

This clonotype was found many times. This chain links TRBV6-5 with TRBJ1-2, with D maybe TRBD1 (5 bases). In germline, CDR1 is MNHEY, CDR2 SVGAGI. V lost 5 bases, J lost 5 bases, and 9 bases lay in between. The CDR3 is 12 amino acids. For the CDR3, the DNA is TGTGCCAGCAGTCGGGGGGGATATGGCTACACCTTC. It is translated as CASSRGGYGYTF.

In its sample, this clonotype was seen many times. The chain combines TRBV5-1 with TRBJ2-1; 8 bases agree with TRBD2. This CDR3 has 16 amino acids. Germline V lookup: CDR1 SGHRS, CDR2 YFSETQ. V trimming: 2 bases; J trimming: 3 bases; junction bases outside the gene matches: 7. The CDR3 DNA reads TGCGCCAGCAGCTTATATTTCAGCGGGAGCTACAATGAGCAGTTCTTC. Translation gives CASSLYFSGSYNEQFF.

J is TRBJ2-2 and V is TRBV7-2; TRBD2 aligns across 13 bases. This CDR3 contains 15 residues. Germline V gene data show CDR1 as SGHTA and CDR2 as FQGNSA. The J segment lost 5 bases and the V segment lost 6 bases, leaving 3 bases of the junction unmatched. CDR3 in amino acids: CASSGLAGVTGELFF. In nucleotides, the CDR3 is TGTGCCAGCAGTGGACTAGCGGGAGTGACCGGGGAGCTGTTTTTT.

This clonotype was found many times. The chain employs TRBV12-5 and TRBJ2-1; 8 nucleotides agree with TRBD2. Germline V gene lookup returns CDR1 LGHNT and CDR2 FRNRAP. CDR3 length equals 17 residues. The J segment lost 0 bases and the V segment lost 1 base, leaving 5 bases of the junction unmatched. CDR3 amino acids: CASGLAFLAGSYNEQFF. In DNA, the CDR3 is TGTGCTAGTGGTTTGGCCTTTCTAGCGGGCTCCTACAATGAGCAGTTCTTC. Combining the CDR3 with reference TRBV12-5 and TRBJ2-1 gives the whole variable domain DARVTQTPRHKVTEMGQEVTMRCQPILGHNTVFWYRQTMMQGLELLAYFRNRAPLDDSGMPKDRFSAEMPDATLATLKIQPSEPRDSAVYFCASGLAFLAGSYNEQFFGPGTRLTVL.

Ten or more counts support this clonotype. V is TRBV5-1 and J is TRBJ1-5; D is uncertain. CDR3 size: 12 residues. Germline CDR1 and CDR2: SGHRS and YFSETQ. Between the trimmed V and J ends, which lost 1 base and 4 bases, there was a span of 3 bases. This chain's CDR3 is CASSLINQPQHF. The CDR3, as DNA: TGCGCCAGCAGCTTGATTAATCAGCCCCAGCATTTT.

This clonotype was picked up many times. The V call is TRBV5-1, the J call TRBJ1-1; no reliable D call. Trimming took 3 bases from V and 3 from J, leaving 12 bases between them. The CDR3 is 14 residues long. The V gene's germline CDR1 is SGHRS and CDR2 YFSETQ. CDR3 nucleotide sequence: TGCGCCAGCAGCTATAGCGGTGGCGACACTGAAGCTTTCTTT. It is translated as CASSYSGGDTEAFF.

This clonotype was counted many times. The chain recombines TRBV29-1 with TRBJ2-3; maybe TRBD1 (6 bases). Trimming left V 5 bases short and J 2 bases short, with 11 bases between. Per the germline V gene, CDR1 is SQVTM and CDR2 is ANQGSEA. The CDR3 is made up of 13 amino acids. DNA of the CDR3: TGCAGCGTTTGGGGGCCCATCACAGATACGCAGTATTTT. It codes for CSVWGPITDTQYF.

Many counts were recorded for this clonotype. V gene TRBV25-1 combines with J gene TRBJ2-4; D remains ambiguous. The germline V gene has CDR1 MGHDK and CDR2 SYGVNS. V shed 5 bases and J shed 0 bases, with 8 bases lying between them. The CDR3 contains 14 residues. The CDR3 is CASSTAGAKNIQYF. The CDR3 nucleotides read TGTGCCAGCAGTACAGCCGGAGCCAAAAACATTCAGTACTTC. Full variable domain (rest looked up from reference TRBV25-1 and TRBJ2-4): EADIYQTPRYLVIGTGKKITLECSQTMGHDKMYWYQQDPGMELHLIHYSYGVNSTEKGDLSSESTVSRIRTEHFPLTLESARPSHTSQYLCASSTAGAKNIQYFGAGTRLSVL.